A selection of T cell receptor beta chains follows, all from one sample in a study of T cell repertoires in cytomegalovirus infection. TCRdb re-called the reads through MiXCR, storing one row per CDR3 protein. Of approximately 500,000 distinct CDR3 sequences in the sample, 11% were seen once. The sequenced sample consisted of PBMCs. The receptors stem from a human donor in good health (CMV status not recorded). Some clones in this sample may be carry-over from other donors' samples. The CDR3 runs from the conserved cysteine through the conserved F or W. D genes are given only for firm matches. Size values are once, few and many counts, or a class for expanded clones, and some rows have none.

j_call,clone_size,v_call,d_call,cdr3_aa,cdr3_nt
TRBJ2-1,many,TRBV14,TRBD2,CASSQQFAGAVSYNEQFF,TGTGCCAGCAGCCAACAGTTTGCGGGAGCCGTCTCCTACAATGAGCAGTTCTTC
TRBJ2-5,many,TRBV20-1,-,CSARQETQYF,TGCAGTGCTAGACAAGAGACCCAGTACTTC
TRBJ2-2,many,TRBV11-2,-,CASSPGFTGELFF,TGTGCCAGCAGCCCAGGGTTTACCGGGGAGCTGTTTTTT
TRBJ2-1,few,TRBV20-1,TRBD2,CSAIIAGGDNEQFF,TGCAGTGCTATTATAGCGGGAGGGGACAATGAGCAGTTCTTC
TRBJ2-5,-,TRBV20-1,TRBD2,CSASRGGGKETQYF,TGCAGTGCCTCACGGGGGGGTGGAAAAGAGACCCAGTACTTC
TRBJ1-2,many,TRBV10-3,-,CAISDGKGRSGYTF,TGTGCCATCAGTGACGGGAAGGGACGGAGTGGCTACACCTTC
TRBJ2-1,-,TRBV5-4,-,CASSPSTGAGNNEQFF,TGTGCCAGCAGCCCCTCCACGGGGGCAGGGAACAATGAGCAGTTCTTC
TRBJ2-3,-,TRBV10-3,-,CAIGSTDTQYF,TGTGCCATCGGGAGCACAGATACGCAGTATTTT
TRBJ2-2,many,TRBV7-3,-,CASSPSGGITGELFF,TGTGCCAGCAGCCCCTCGGGCGGAATCACCGGGGAGCTGTTTTTT
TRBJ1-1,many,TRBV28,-,CASSLRLSNTEAFF,TGTGCCAGCAGTTTGAGGTTGTCTAACACTGAAGCTTTCTTT
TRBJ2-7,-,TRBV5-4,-,CASSLAGRNSYEQYF,TGTGCCAGCAGCTTGGCGGGGAGGAACTCCTACGAGCAGTACTTC
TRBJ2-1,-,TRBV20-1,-,CSALLGHEQFF,TGCAGTGCCTTGCTGGGCCATGAGCAGTTCTTC
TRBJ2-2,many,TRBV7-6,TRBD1,CASSLPTGSNTGELFF,TGTGCCAGCAGCCTACCGACAGGGTCGAACACCGGGGAGCTGTTTTTT
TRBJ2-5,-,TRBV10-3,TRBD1,CAIRRTGGETQYF,TGTGCCATCAGGCGGACAGGGGGAGAGACCCAGTACTTC
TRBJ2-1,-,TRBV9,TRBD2,CASSVAVAGGPPYNEQFF,TGTGCCAGCAGCGTAGCGGTAGCGGGAGGGCCCCCCTACAATGAGCAGTTCTTC
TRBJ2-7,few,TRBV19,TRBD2,CASSIGLAVRYEQYF,TGTGCCAGTAGTATAGGGCTAGCGGTTCGCTACGAGCAGTACTTC
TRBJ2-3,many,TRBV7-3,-,CASSRVGGASTDTQYF,TGTGCCAGCAGCCGAGTGGGGGGTGCTAGCACAGATACGCAGTATTTT
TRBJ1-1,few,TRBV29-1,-,CSVEDPRLSEAFF,TGCAGCGTTGAAGATCCCCGTTTAAGTGAAGCTTTCTTT
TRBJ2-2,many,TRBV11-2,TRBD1,CASSLGTGTNTGELFF,TGTGCCAGCAGCTTGGGGACAGGGACGAACACCGGGGAGCTGTTTTTT
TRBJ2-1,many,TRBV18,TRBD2,CASSPELYSGRQFF,TGTGCCAGCTCACCGGAACTTTATAGCGGGAGACAGTTCTTC
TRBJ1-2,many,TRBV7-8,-,CASSFSRGGGYTF,TGTGCCAGCAGCTTTAGCAGGGGCGGCGGCTACACCTTC
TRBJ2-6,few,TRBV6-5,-,CASAPYTDGANVLTF,TGTGCCAGCGCCCCTTACACTGACGGGGCCAACGTCCTGACTTTC
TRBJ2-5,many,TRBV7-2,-,CASSLGVTSKTQYF,TGTGCCAGCAGCTTAGGGGTTACATCCAAGACCCAGTACTTC
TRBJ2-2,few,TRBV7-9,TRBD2,CASSPRESGTSGELFF,TGTGCCAGCAGTCCCAGGGAAAGCGGGACCTCCGGGGAGCTGTTTTTT